These 19 T cell receptor beta chains were sequenced from one sample in a study of PD-1 blockade in classical Hodgkin lymphoma. The time point is: cycle 4 day 1 (C4D1), after more than 5 weeks of nivolumab. Each and every patient relapsed after autologous stem cell transplantation, and patients got differing brentuximab vedotin exposure. TCRdb keeps only in-frame clones here, not all; method: immunoSEQ multiplex PCR. The sample has about 7,900 clones, around 82% seen once. The sequencing here drew on peripheral blood mononuclear cells (PBMCs), taken before the fourth cycle of nivolumab. These TCRs come from a human donor with classical Hodgkin lymphoma.

This chain connects TRBV19 to TRBJ2-7; 8 bases fit TRBD2. The CDR3 spans 13 residues. Germline CDR1 and CDR2: LNHDA and SQIVND (reference sequence). With V trimmed by 6 bases and J by 3 bases, 4 bases remained unmatched. CDR3 in amino acids: CASSGGAFYEQYF. The DNA for the CDR3 is TGTGCCAGTAGCGGGGGGGCCTTCTACGAGCAGTACTTC.

The J gene is TRBJ2-6, the V gene TRBV27; D unresolved. CDR3 length: 18 residues. The V gene's germline CDR1 is MNHEY and CDR2 SMNVEV (reference sequence). With 3 bases removed from V and 5 bases from J, the gap between germline ends came to 20 bases. The CDR3 sequence: CASSLDDLAQSRANVLTF. The CDR3 nucleotides are TGTGCCAGCAGTTTGGATGATCTGGCTCAAAGTCGGGCCAACGTCCTGACTTTC.

The V and J genes are TRBV11-2 and TRBJ2-1; the D gene is possibly TRBD1 (6 bases). The CDR3 contains 17 residues. V lost 4 bases, J lost 0 bases, and 16 bases lay in between. Germline V gene data show CDR1 as SGHAT and CDR2 as FQNNGV. CDR3 sequence: CASSYRPPTGSYNEQFF. CDR3 sequence (DNA): TGTGCCAGCAGCTATCGTCCGCCGACAGGCTCCTACAATGAGCAGTTCTTC.

The gene calls are TRBV4-3 and TRBJ2-2; 10 bases map to TRBD1. Germline values: CDR1 LGHNA, CDR2 YSLEER. The CDR3 has 20 residues. V shed 0 bases and J 3 bases; nucleotides not matched to a gene: 13. The CDR3 coding sequence is TGCGCCAGCAGCCAAGATTATGGGATTTCGGACAGGGGGGACACCGGGGAGCTGTTTTTT. Translation gives CASSQDYGISDRGDTGELFF.

This clone came up once. The gene calls are TRBV5-5 and TRBJ1-3; 9 bases align to TRBD1. The germline gives CDR1 SGHKS, CDR2 YYEKEE (reference sequence). V lost 0 bases to trimming and J lost 3 bases; unmatched junction nucleotides: 4. CDR3 length equals 16 residues. DNA for the CDR3: TGTGCCAGCAGCTTGGCGTCGGGACAGGGTGGAAACACCATATATTTT. Translated, it gives CASSLASGQGGNTIYF. Full variable domain (rest looked up from reference TRBV5-5 and TRBJ1-3): DAGVTQSPTHLIKTRGQQVTLRCSPISGHKSVSWYQQVLGQGPQFIFQYYEKEERGRGNFPDRFSARQFPNYSSELNVNALLLGDSALYLCASSLASGQGGNTIYFGEGSWLTVV.

The chain carries TRBV28 and TRBJ2-1; TRBD2 is a possible D gene (5 bases). CDR3 length: 13 amino acids. Trimming shortened V by 5 bases and J by 0 bases, and 5 bases separated the two germline ends. Germline loops: CDR1 MDHEN, CDR2 SYDVKM. In DNA form, the CDR3 reads TGTGCCAGCAGTCGGGGCTCCTACAATGAGCAGTTCTTC. Its translation: CASSRGSYNEQFF.

The chain carries TRBV7-8 and TRBJ2-3, with TRBD2 matching over 7 bases. This CDR3 spans 15 amino acids. The V segment lost 5 bases and the J segment 0 bases; nucleotides outside the gene matches: 5. Germline CDR1 reads SGHVS; CDR2 reads FQNEAQ. The CDR3: CASSPRGTSTDTQYF. The CDR3 DNA is TGTGCCAGCAGCCCGCGGGGGACTAGCACAGATACGCAGTATTTT.

The V call is TRBV6-6, the J call TRBJ1-1; no clear D. CDR1 and CDR2 (germline): MNHNY, SVGAGI (reference sequence). The germline V and J ends were trimmed by 11 bases and 4 bases, with 14 bases remaining between them. This CDR3 has 12 residues. The CDR3 DNA follows: TGTGCCGGTGGGCTCCGGGGCACTGAAGCTTTCTTT. Translated: CAGGLRGTEAFF.

This sequence joins TRBV29-1 and TRBJ2-2, with a possible D match to TRBD2 (6 bases). The CDR3 is made up of 13 amino acids. V lost 7 bases and J lost 6, with 15 bases in between. The germline V gene has CDR1 SQVTM and CDR2 ANQGSEA. CDR3 in DNA: TGCAGCGCGAATAGCCGGAGGGCCGGGGAGCTGTTTTTT. It codes for CSANSRRAGELFF.

The DNA for the CDR3 is TGTGCCAGCAGTTTATTACTCTCGAACACTGAAGCTTTCTTT. Amino acid sequence: CASSLLLSNTEAFF. V gene TRBV28 combines with J gene TRBJ1-1; D call uncertain. CDR1 is MDHEN, CDR2 SYDVKM, per germline. Trimming removed 1 base from V and 1 base from J, with 7 bases in between. The CDR3 runs 14 residues.

The rearrangement uses TRBV11-1 and TRBJ2-5, with a weak D call TRBD2 (5 bases). Trimming removed 5 bases from V and 5 bases from J, with 18 bases in between. Germline V gives CDR1 SGHAT, CDR2 FQDESV (reference sequence). The CDR3 has 15 residues. The CDR3: CASSPMRTPGETQYF. The CDR3 DNA follows: TGTGCCAGCAGCCCTATGCGGACTCCTGGGGAGACCCAGTACTTC.

The J gene is TRBJ2-7, the V gene TRBV2; perhaps TRBD2 as D (7 bases). The CDR3 loop spans 15 amino acids. The germline V gene has CDR1 SNHLY and CDR2 FYNNEI. The germline V and J ends were trimmed by 1 base and 0 bases, with 10 bases remaining between them. The CDR3 reads CASSEGGGGSYEQYF. The CDR3 nucleotides are TGTGCCAGCAGTGAAGGGGGGGGCGGCTCCTACGAGCAGTACTTC.

This clone has only one observation. This chain joins TRBV27 and TRBJ2-7, with 8 bases that match TRBD2. V lost 0 bases to trimming and J lost 7 bases; unmatched junction nucleotides: 11. CDR3 length equals 16 residues. CDR1 and CDR2 (germline): MNHEY, SMNVEV (reference sequence). The CDR3: CASSLSNPGGAGEQYF. The CDR3 coding sequence is TGTGCCAGCAGTTTATCGAACCCGGGGGGGGCGGGTGAGCAGTACTTC.

The rearrangement uses TRBV10-1 and TRBJ2-7, with 9 bases identical to TRBD1. The V and J ends lost 2 bases and 1 base, in that order; junction bases with no gene match: 3. This CDR3 comprises 15 residues. Germline V lookup: CDR1 WNHNN, CDR2 SYGVQD (reference sequence). The CDR3 DNA sequence: TGCGCCAGCAGTGAGGACAGGGGGGCATCCTACGAGCAGTACTTC. Protein product: CASSEDRGASYEQYF.

The rearrangement joins TRBV28 to TRBJ2-3; D is undetermined. The germline V gene has CDR1 MDHEN and CDR2 SYDVKM. With 6 bases removed from V and 4 bases from J, the gap between germline ends came to 2 bases. This CDR3 comprises 10 residues. The CDR3 DNA is TGTGCCAGCAGATCAGATACGCAGTATTTT. It encodes CASRSDTQYF.

CDR3 region: CASLNRANQPQHF. The DNA for the CDR3 is TGTGCCAGCCTGAACAGGGCGAATCAGCCCCAGCATTTT. V usage is TRBV19 and J usage is TRBJ1-5; weak D call: TRBD1 (6 bases). The V end lost 9 bases, the J end lost 4 bases, and 13 bases lay between the germline ends. Germline assignment: CDR1 LNHDA and CDR2 SQIVND (reference sequence). The CDR3 length is 13 residues.

The chain carries TRBV5-6 and TRBJ2-6; 7 bases are shared with TRBD1. In germline, CDR1 is SGHDT, CDR2 YYEEEE. V lost 0 bases and J lost 0; bases outside the gene matches: 6. The CDR3 is 18 amino acids. DNA of the CDR3: TGTGCCAGCAGCTTGGCGGGACAGATCAACTCTGGGGCCAACGTCCTGACTTTC. This gives the protein CASSLAGQINSGANVLTF.

This clone was recorded once. The chain uses TRBV2 and TRBJ2-1; 7 nucleotides align to TRBD1. V lost 7 bases, J lost 8 bases, and 2 bases stayed unmatched. The CDR3 is made up of 11 amino acids. CDR1 SNHLY and CDR2 FYNNEI come from the germline V gene. CDR3 sequence: CASTQGDEQFF. In nucleotides, the CDR3 is TGTGCCAGCACCCAGGGGGATGAGCAGTTCTTC.

The V call is TRBV30, the J call TRBJ2-1, with D tentatively TRBD2 (5 bases). The V and J ends lost 5 bases and 6 bases respectively, with 8 bases between them. The germline CDR1 and CDR2 sequences are GTSNPN and SVGIG (reference sequence). CDR3 length equals 11 residues. CDR3 coding DNA: TGTGCCTGGGACGAGGGCAATGAGCAGTTCTTC. Protein sequence: CAWDEGNEQFF.